Listed here is a single T cell receptor (beta chain). Other nucleotide sequences from this sample produce the same CDR3. This record comes from a study of shared clonotypes between healthy human individuals. The protocol was immunoSEQ multiplex PCR, while the TCRdb copy is restricted to in-frame clones and leaves out a portion. The top ten clones hold around 0.14% of a sample with 2.5 million or so clones, around 94% of them seen once. With 3 bases clipped from V and 6 bases from J, the junction kept 0 bases outside the gene matches. CDR1 is KGHSH, CDR2 LQKENI, per germline. The CDR3 extends over 12 amino acids.

Sequencing was performed on naive CD4+ T cells sorted from blood. The subset here: CD45RA+ positively selected. The chain is built from TRBV18 and TRBJ2-3, with 7 bases that match TRBD2. This sequence was found in a man in his late teens or twenties in good health. CDR3: CASSPGGDTQYF. The CDR3 region has the DNA TGTGCCAGCTCACCGGGGGGGGATACGCAGTATTTT.